This T cell receptor (beta chain) was profiled in a study of shared clonotypes between healthy human individuals. Regarding the study as a whole: Sharing of clonotypes among donors was expected to vary with sequencing depth.

Original handling: ImmunoSEQ junction-only sequences lacked quality scores, so their filtering differed. The table came from immunoSEQ multiplex PCR; TCRdb's copy has only in-frame clones and leaves some out. V and J calls and clone size are copied from that table; D and trimming were computed from the DNA. The sample contains millions of clones, 95% of which appear only once. This clone occurred once. Its antigen is not identified. The germline gives CDR1 ENHRY, CDR2 SYGVKD. V trimming: 8 bases; J trimming: 5 bases; junction bases outside the gene matches: 7. This CDR3 comprises 14 residues. The material sequenced was naive CD4+ T cells sorted from blood. Subset in this sample: CD45RA+ positively selected. This rearrangement joins TRBV10-3 to TRBJ2-1; 9 bases match TRBD2. This clonotype was obtained from a man between 18 and 35 years old in good health. The chain's CDR3 is CAIALAGINNEQFF. The DNA for the CDR3 is TGTGCCATCGCCCTAGCGGGGATCAACAATGAGCAGTTCTTC.